A single sample is the source of the 8 T cell receptor beta chains below, sequenced in a study of T-cell reconstitution after alpha-beta-depleted transplantation in children. Unique molecular identifiers featured in how the TCRbeta library was prepared. TCRdb reanalysed the PCR reads using MiXCR and keeps one entry per CDR3 protein. Among roughly 500,000 distinct CDR3 sequences, approximately 30% were seen once, and the ten largest hold around 2.3%. The sequencing used PBMCs from the stem cell graft donor, collected from the stem cell graft. These receptors all come from a human donor who donated a stem cell graft to a child with aplastic anemia.

This chain links TRBV7-3 with TRBJ2-6; D tentatively reads TRBD1 or TRBD2 (6 bases each). The CDR3 is made up of 17 amino acids. The V end lost 1 base, the J end lost 3 bases, and 13 bases lay between the germline ends. Germline V gene sequence: CDR1 SGHTA, CDR2 FQGTGA. CDR3 loop: CASSLKVGGRGANVLTF. The CDR3 DNA is TGTGCCAGCAGCTTAAAAGTAGGGGGGCGTGGGGCCAACGTCCTGACTTTC.

The chain links TRBV7-6 to TRBJ2-1; maybe TRBD1 (6 bases). The length of the CDR3 is 16 residues. Trimming shortened V by 1 base and J by 0 bases, and 10 bases separated the two germline ends. The germline V gene encodes CDR1 SGHVS and CDR2 FNYEAQ. In nucleotides, the CDR3 is TGTGCCAGCAGCTTAGTGCAGGGGAGCTCCTACAATGAGCAGTTCTTC. This encodes CASSLVQGSSYNEQFF.

The CDR3 reads CASSLVAGEGNQPQHF. CDR3 bases: TGTGCCAGCAGTTTAGTTGCGGGGGAGGGCAATCAGCCCCAGCATTTT. This chain joins TRBV27 and TRBJ1-5; possible D gene TRBD1, 5 bases. CDR3 size: 16 residues. Trimming took off 2 bases at V and 2 bases at J, with 13 bases between the two ends. Per the germline V gene, CDR1 is MNHEY and CDR2 is SMNVEV (reference sequence).

The chain links TRBV7-2 to TRBJ2-7; D ambiguous. The V gene lost 5 bases and the J gene lost 3 bases, with 17 bases spanning the gap. The CDR3 consists of 15 residues. Per germline, CDR1 SGHTA and CDR2 FQGNSA. DNA for the CDR3: TGTGCCAGCAGCCCCGTGGTTACGGCCATCTACGAGCAGTACTTC. Encoded protein: CASSPVVTAIYEQYF.

V usage is TRBV7-2 and J usage is TRBJ2-7, with 9 bases aligning to TRBD2. Unmatched junction bases numbered 3, after V lost 0 bases and J lost 6 bases. CDR1 SGHTA and CDR2 FQGNSA come from the germline V gene. The CDR3 covers 14 residues. This chain's CDR3 is CASSLASGSSEQYV. CDR3 coding DNA: TGTGCCAGCAGCTTAGCTAGCGGGAGCAGCGAGCAGTACGTC.

V and J are TRBV6-1 and TRBJ2-2, with 14 bases lining up with TRBD2. CDR1 is MNHNS, CDR2 SASEGT, per germline. CDR3 length: 14 residues. After removal of 8 bases from V and 9 bases from J, the junction contained 5 bases not matched to a gene. CDR3 in amino acids: CASWGLAGARELFF. The DNA for the CDR3 is TGTGCCAGCTGGGGACTAGCGGGAGCTCGGGAGCTGTTTTTT.

This clonotype was seen a few times. The V gene is TRBV7-8, the J gene TRBJ2-5, with 11 bases fitting TRBD1. The germline V gene has CDR1 SGHVS and CDR2 FQNEAQ. CDR3 length: 16 residues. V was clipped by 1 base and J by 4 bases; unmatched bases: 5. CDR3 coding DNA: TGTGCCAGCAGCTTAGGGACAGGGGGCCGGGGAGAGACCCAGTACTTC. It translates to CASSLGTGGRGETQYF.

The rearrangement links TRBV7-8 to TRBJ1-4; perhaps TRBD1 as D (6 bases). The CDR3 has 16 residues. Trimming took 1 base from V and 7 from J, leaving 16 bases between them. Germline V gene lookup returns CDR1 SGHVS and CDR2 FQNEAQ. For the CDR3, the DNA is TGTGCCAGCAGCTTAGGAGGGGCTGGGGGCTTTGAAAAACTGTTTTTT. Its translation is CASSLGGAGGFEKLFF.